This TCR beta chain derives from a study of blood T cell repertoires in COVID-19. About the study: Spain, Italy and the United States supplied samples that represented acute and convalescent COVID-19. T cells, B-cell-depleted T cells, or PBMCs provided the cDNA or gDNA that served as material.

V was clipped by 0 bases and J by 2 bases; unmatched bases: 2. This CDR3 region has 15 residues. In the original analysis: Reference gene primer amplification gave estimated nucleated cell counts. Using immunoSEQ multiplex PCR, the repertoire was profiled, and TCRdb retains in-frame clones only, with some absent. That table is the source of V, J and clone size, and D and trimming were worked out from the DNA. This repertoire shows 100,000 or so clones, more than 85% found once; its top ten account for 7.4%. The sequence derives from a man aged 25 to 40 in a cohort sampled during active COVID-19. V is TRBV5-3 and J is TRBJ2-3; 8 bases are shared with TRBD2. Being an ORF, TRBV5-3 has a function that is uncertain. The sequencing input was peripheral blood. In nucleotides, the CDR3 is TGTGCCAGAAGCTTGGCCGGGGGGGACACAGATACGCAGTATTTT. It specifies CARSLAGGDTDTQYF.